The T cell receptor beta chain under discussion was sequenced for a study of cytomegalovirus exposure and HLA in healthy donors. Points from the study as a whole: Upon later analysis, TCR association rates were observed to vary by HLA locus, being highest for DRB1 and lowest for HLA-C. The productive fraction for most TCR beta V segments was about 87% or about 30% in an earlier analysis. In terms of immune exposure information, only CMV serostatus was available.

PCR employed 60 Vbeta and 13 Jbeta primers. TCRdb keeps only in-frame clones here, not all; method: immunoSEQ multiplex PCR. The listing records around 190,000 clones. The length of the CDR3 is 11 residues. Per germline, CDR1 GTSNPN and CDR2 SVGIG (reference sequence). For this clone: Its antigen remains unidentified.

The TCR comes from a woman aged 25 to 45 in good health and CMV-seropositive. The chain joins TRBV30 to TRBJ2-7, with a weak D call TRBD2 (6 bases). Material for sequencing was PBMCs. The CDR3 spells CAVAALYEQYF. In nucleotides, the CDR3 is TGTGCGGTAGCGGCTCTCTACGAGCAGTACTTC.